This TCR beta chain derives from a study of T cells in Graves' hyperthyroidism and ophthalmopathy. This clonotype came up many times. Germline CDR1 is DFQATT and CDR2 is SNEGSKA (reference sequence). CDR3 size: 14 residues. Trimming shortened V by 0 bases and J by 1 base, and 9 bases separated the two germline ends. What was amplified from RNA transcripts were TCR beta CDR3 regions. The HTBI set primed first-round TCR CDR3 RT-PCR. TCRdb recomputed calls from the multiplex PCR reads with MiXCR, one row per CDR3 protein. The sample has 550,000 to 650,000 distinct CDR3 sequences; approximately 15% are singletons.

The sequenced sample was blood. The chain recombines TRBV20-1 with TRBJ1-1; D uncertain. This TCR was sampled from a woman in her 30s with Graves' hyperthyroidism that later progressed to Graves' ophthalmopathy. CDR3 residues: CSARDPLSNTEAFF. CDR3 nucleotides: TGCAGTGCTAGAGACCCATTATCGAACACTGAAGCTTTCTTT.